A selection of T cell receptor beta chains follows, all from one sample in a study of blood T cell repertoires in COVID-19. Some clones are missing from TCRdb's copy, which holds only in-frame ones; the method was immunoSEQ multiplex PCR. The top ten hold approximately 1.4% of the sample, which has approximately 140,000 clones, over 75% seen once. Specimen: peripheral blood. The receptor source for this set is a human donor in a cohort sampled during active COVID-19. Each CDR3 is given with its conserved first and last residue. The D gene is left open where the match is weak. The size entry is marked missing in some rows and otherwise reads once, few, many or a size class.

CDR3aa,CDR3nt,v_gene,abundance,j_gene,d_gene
CASSLSQGSGQPQHF,TGTGCCAGCAGCTTATCACAGGGGTCAGGGCAGCCCCAGCATTTT,TRBV7-8,.,TRBJ1-5,TRBD1
CAGSSGRATDTQYF,TGTGCCGGAAGTAGCGGGAGGGCCACAGATACGCAGTATTTT,TRBV19,.,TRBJ2-3,TRBD2
CASSLGYANTGELFF,TGTGCCAGCAGTTTGGGCTATGCGAACACCGGGGAGCTGTTTTTT,TRBV28,.,TRBJ2-2,.
CASSHTGGRQYF,TGTGCCAGCAGCCACACAGGGGGTAGGCAGTACTTC,TRBV6-6,.,TRBJ2-7,TRBD1
CASSRQTGSYEQYF,TGTGCCAGCAGTAGACAGACAGGTTCGTACGAGCAGTACTTC,TRBV2,.,TRBJ2-7,.
CASSQDPFASSSYNEQFF,TGCGCCAGCAGCCAAGACCCCTTCGCGTCTTCTTCCTACAATGAGCAGTTCTTC,TRBV4-1,.,TRBJ2-1,.
CASSDPGRTPRGSGNTIYF,TGTGCCAGCAGTGATCCGGGACGCACTCCCCGGGGGTCTGGAAACACCATATATTTT,TRBV6-1,.,TRBJ1-3,.
CASSLAGEAGGLSYEQYF,TGTGCCAGCAGCTTGGCGGGTGAAGCGGGAGGCCTATCCTACGAGCAGTACTTC,TRBV5-8,.,TRBJ2-7,TRBD2
CASSPQSGNTIYF,TGTGCCAGCAGCCCCCAATCTGGAAACACCATATATTTT,TRBV9,.,TRBJ1-3,.
CASSLYGTRQAGETQYF,TGTGCCAGCAGCTTATATGGTACCCGGCAGGCGGGGGAGACCCAGTACTTC,TRBV7-2,.,TRBJ2-5,.
CASLPSPWGQAFF,TGTGCCAGCCTACCATCGCCGTGGGGGCAAGCTTTCTTT,TRBV2,.,TRBJ1-1,.
CASSYEGSDVNEQFF,TGTGCCAGCAGTTACGAAGGTAGCGACGTCAATGAGCAGTTCTTC,TRBV6-2/TRBV6-3,few,TRBJ2-1,.
CASSPTATGSLLNQPQHF,TGTGCCAGCTCACCAACGGCGACAGGGAGCCTCCTCAATCAGCCCCAGCATTTT,TRBV18,.,TRBJ1-5,TRBD1
CASSLGPSGSRDEQFF,TGTGCCAGCAGCTTAGGTCCTAGCGGGAGCCGGGATGAGCAGTTCTTC,TRBV11-3,.,TRBJ2-1,TRBD2
CASSQNPSGSIYEQYF,TGTGCCAGCAGCCAAAACCCTAGCGGGTCCATCTACGAGCAGTACTTC,TRBV4-2,few,TRBJ2-7,TRBD2
CASSLQLRRWDEQFF,TGTGCCAGCAGCCTACAGCTGCGTCGGTGGGATGAGCAGTTCTTC,TRBV7-9,.,TRBJ2-1,.
CASSPGIGELFF,TGTGCCAGCTCGCCGGGGATCGGGGAGCTGTTTTTT,TRBV18,.,TRBJ2-2,.
CASSFDGAYEQYF,TGCGCCAGCAGCTTTGACGGGGCCTACGAGCAGTACTTC,TRBV5-1,.,TRBJ2-7,.
CASRGQLNTEAFF,TGTGCCAGCAGAGGACAACTGAACACTGAAGCTTTCTTT,TRBV12-3/TRBV12-4,.,TRBJ1-1,.
CASSTSGQGSNQPQHF,TGCGCCAGCAGCACCTCAGGACAGGGAAGCAATCAGCCCCAGCATTTT,TRBV4-1,once,TRBJ1-5,TRBD1
CASSSSGASTDTQYF,TGTGCCAGCAGCTCTAGCGGGGCTAGCACAGATACGCAGTATTTT,TRBV5-4,once,TRBJ2-3,TRBD2
CASSVGGSGSQETQYF,TGTGCCAGCAGCGTAGGGGGTAGCGGGAGCCAAGAGACCCAGTACTTC,TRBV9,.,TRBJ2-5,TRBD2
CASSSGQGGVSGTEAFF,TGTGCCAGCAGCTCCGGACAGGGCGGTGTAAGCGGCACTGAAGCTTTCTTT,TRBV7-2,.,TRBJ1-1,TRBD1
CASRDRDWRPEAFF,TGTGCCAGCAGGGACAGGGACTGGAGGCCTGAAGCTTTCTTT,TRBV6-5,.,TRBJ1-1,TRBD1
CASSMAGPEAFF,TGTGCCAGTAGTATGGCGGGACCTGAAGCTTTCTTT,TRBV19,.,TRBJ1-1,.
CASSAGTGGGELFF,TGTGCCAGTAGTGCCGGGACTGGCGGCGGGGAGCTGTTTTTT,TRBV19,few,TRBJ2-2,.
CASSQGGLTNEKLFF,TGTGCCAGCAGCCAAGGTGGCCTAACTAATGAAAAACTGTTTTTT,TRBV14,many,TRBJ1-4,.
CSVGTGPSYEQYF,TGCAGCGTTGGGACAGGGCCCTCCTACGAGCAGTACTTC,TRBV29-1,.,TRBJ2-7,TRBD1
CASSLANGQVNTGELFF,TGTGCCAGCAGCTTAGCAAACGGACAGGTCAACACCGGGGAGCTGTTTTTT,TRBV7-3,.,TRBJ2-2,TRBD1
CASSQRGTGNTIYF,TGTGCCAGCAGCCAAAGGGGGACTGGAAACACCATATATTTT,TRBV3-1/TRBV3-2,.,TRBJ1-3,.
CASSPGTSGSSNGELFF,TGTGCCAGCAGCCCAGGGACTAGCGGGAGTTCAAACGGGGAGCTGTTTTTT,TRBV4-2,.,TRBJ2-2,TRBD2
CASSLSGSSIYF,TGTGCCAGCAGCTTGTCCGGGTCCTCCATATATTTT,TRBV7-6,.,TRBJ1-3,.
CASSQRNEKLFF,TGTGCCAGCAGCCAGCGGAATGAAAAACTGTTTTTT,TRBV6-5,.,TRBJ1-4,.
CASRRQETTYEQYF,TGTGCCAGCAGAAGACAGGAGACAACTTACGAGCAGTACTTC,TRBV6-5,.,TRBJ2-7,.
CASNFGIYNEQFF,TGTGCCAGCAATTTCGGGATCTACAATGAGCAGTTCTTC,TRBV2,.,TRBJ2-1,.
CAWNRGDYEQYF,TGTGCCTGGAACAGGGGGGACTACGAGCAGTACTTC,TRBV30,.,TRBJ2-7,TRBD1
CASTPSGRALGSYNEQFF,TGTGCCAGCACTCCAAGCGGGAGGGCCTTGGGCTCCTACAATGAGCAGTTCTTC,TRBV28,.,TRBJ2-1,TRBD2
CASSLTGLSTDTQYF,TGTGCCAGCAGCTTAACGGGACTGAGTACAGATACGCAGTATTTT,TRBV7-3,.,TRBJ2-3,.
CASSLGRDRSRNEQFF,TGCGCCAGCAGCTTGGGACGCGACAGGTCACGGAATGAGCAGTTCTTC,TRBV5-1,few,TRBJ2-1,.
CASSRNPSGNYEQYF,TGTGCCAGCAGTAGAAACCCTAGCGGGAACTACGAGCAGTACTTC,TRBV6-5,.,TRBJ2-7,TRBD2
CASSSPGLAVQETQYF,TGTGCCAGCAGCTCCCCGGGACTAGCGGTCCAAGAGACCCAGTACTTC,TRBV7-8,once,TRBJ2-5,TRBD2
CASSPPMLPSGSDTQYF,TGTGCCAGCTCACCACCAATGCTCCCAAGCGGGAGTGATACGCAGTATTTT,TRBV18,few,TRBJ2-3,TRBD2
CASSLRLASTDTQYF,TGTGCCAGTAGTCTCAGACTAGCCAGCACAGATACGCAGTATTTT,TRBV19,.,TRBJ2-3,TRBD2
CASSLERDQPQHF,TGTGCCAGCAGCTTAGAACGGGATCAGCCCCAGCATTTT,TRBV11-1,.,TRBJ1-5,.
CASSLAPTTTNTEAFF,TGTGCCAGCAGCTTAGCCCCCACCACTACGAACACTGAAGCTTTCTTT,TRBV7-6,few,TRBJ1-1,.
CASSLYGNTEAFF,TGTGCCAGCAGTTTGTACGGGAACACTGAAGCTTTCTTT,TRBV27,.,TRBJ1-1,.
CASSYRVNGELFF,TGTGCCAGCAGTTACAGGGTTAACGGGGAGCTGTTTTTT,TRBV2,.,TRBJ2-2,.
CASRQAGVYEQYF,TGTGCCAGCCGCCAAGCGGGGGTCTACGAGCAGTACTTC,TRBV28,.,TRBJ2-7,TRBD2
CASSRRQTSGNTIYF,TGTGCCAGCAGCCGGAGACAGACCTCTGGAAACACCATATATTTT,TRBV28,once,TRBJ1-3,.